These 20 T cell receptor beta chains were all obtained from the same sample, sequenced in a study of shared clonotypes between healthy human individuals. Some clones are missing from TCRdb's copy, which holds only in-frame ones; the method was immunoSEQ multiplex PCR. The data hold approximately 2.3 million clones, with roughly 93% observed a single time. What was sequenced was naive CD4+ T cells from PBMCs. Described subset: CD45RA+ positively selected. These receptors were collected from a man younger than 30 in good health. Some clones in this sample may be carry-over from other donors' samples.

The chain has TRBV7-6 and TRBJ1-2, with 10 bases lining up with TRBD1. Per germline, CDR1 SGHVS and CDR2 FNYEAQ. V lost 1 base, J lost 1 base, and 9 bases stayed unmatched. The CDR3 is made up of 18 amino acids. CDR3 DNA: TGTGCCAGCAGCTTAGGGAGACAGGGGGCGCGGGGTAACTATGGCTACACCTTC. It encodes CASSLGRQGARGNYGYTF. The entire variable domain, with the rest obtained from reference TRBV7-6 and TRBJ1-2, is as follows: GAGVSQSPRYKVTKRGQDVALRCDPISGHVSLYWYRQALGQGPEFLTYFNYEAQQDKSGLPNDRFSAERPEGSISTLTIQRTEQRDSAMYRCASSLGRQGARGNYGYTFGSGTRLTVV.

Concerning this clone itself: This same CDR3 is encoded by further DNA sequences in the sample. V gene TRBV5-1 combines with J gene TRBJ2-7; TRBD2 aligns across 11 bases. Germline trimming cut 4 bases from V and 1 base from J; bases unmatched to any gene: 4. CDR1 is SGHRS, CDR2 YFSETQ, per germline. The CDR3 runs to 15 residues. The CDR3 is CASSPGLAASYEQYF. In DNA form, the CDR3 reads TGCGCCAGCAGCCCGGGACTAGCGGCGTCCTACGAGCAGTACTTC.

Concerning this clone: Other DNA sequences in this sample translate to the same CDR3. V is TRBV18 and J is TRBJ2-7; D tentatively fits TRBD1 or TRBD2 (6 bases each). This CDR3 contains 13 residues. The V gene's germline CDR1 is KGHSH and CDR2 LQKENI. V lost 6 bases, J lost 3 bases, and 12 bases lay in between. In DNA, the CDR3 is TGTGCCAGCTCCCCCGGGGGCCTCTACGAGCAGTACTTC. It specifies CASSPGGLYEQYF.

A single count supports this clone. The V call is TRBV27, the J call TRBJ2-2; D uncertain. Trimming took 6 bases from V and 10 from J, leaving 12 bases between them. CDR1 is MNHEY, CDR2 SMNVEV, per germline (reference sequence). This CDR3 region has 12 residues. The CDR3 DNA reads TGTGCCAGCAGCCTGCTTGGCACGGAGCTGTTTTTT. This codes for CASSLLGTELFF.

V is TRBV4-3 and J is TRBJ2-7; D possibly corresponds to TRBD1 (5 bases). This CDR3 has 16 residues. Germline CDR1 reads LGHNA; CDR2 reads YSLEER. Trimming took off 3 bases at V and 3 bases at J, with 18 bases between the two ends. CDR3 amino acids: CASSQGWASGLYEQYF. CDR3 DNA: TGCGCCAGCAGCCAGGGCTGGGCTTCAGGGCTCTACGAGCAGTACTTC.

The V and J genes are TRBV7-6 and TRBJ2-2; D uncertain. Trimming removed 0 bases at V and 2 bases at J, with 10 bases between. This CDR3 region has 16 residues. The germline CDR1 and CDR2 sequences are SGHVS and FNYEAQ. This CDR3 reads CASSLAITVNTGELFF. The CDR3 nucleotides are TGTGCCAGCAGCTTAGCGATTACAGTCAACACCGGGGAGCTGTTTTTT.

This sequence joins TRBV28 and TRBJ2-3, with 8 positions matching TRBD2. Germline CDR1 MDHEN, CDR2 SYDVKM. This CDR3 comprises 17 residues. V gave up 4 bases and J gave up 3 bases; unmatched junction bases: 12. In DNA, the CDR3 is TGTGCCAGCAGTTCTTTTCCCAGCGGGAGAGGGACAGATACGCAGTATTTT. It translates to CASSSFPSGRGTDTQYF.

V gene TRBV7-2 combines with J gene TRBJ1-2, with 12 bases lining up with TRBD1. V lost 5 bases to trimming and J lost 8 bases; unmatched junction nucleotides: 9. The CDR3 is 15 residues long. Germline CDR1 SGHTA, CDR2 FQGNSA. CDR3 amino acids: CASSPGQGAVGGYTF. The CDR3 DNA is TGTGCCAGCAGCCCGGGACAGGGGGCGGTTGGAGGCTACACCTTC.

V gene TRBV5-1 combines with J gene TRBJ1-1, with D tentatively TRBD1 (5 bases). V gave up 5 bases and J gave up 4 bases, with 12 bases separating them. The CDR3 has 13 residues. In germline, CDR1 is SGHRS, CDR2 YFSETQ. CDR3 nucleotides: TGCGCCAGCAGGCACTACAGGAGCACTGAAGCTTTCTTT. It is translated as CASRHYRSTEAFF. The variable domain in full, with the rest retrieved from reference TRBV5-1 and TRBJ1-1, is KAGVTQTPRYLIKTRGQQVTLSCSPISGHRSVSWYQQTPGQGLQFLFEYFSETQRNKGNFPGRFSGRQFSNSRSEMNVSTLELGDSALYLCASRHYRSTEAFFGQGTRLTVV.

The table lists this clone with a few counts. V and J are TRBV11-3 and TRBJ1-1, with 7 bases that match TRBD1. From germline, CDR1 is SGHNT and CDR2 YENEEA. The CDR3 sequence is 12 residues long. The V segment lost 5 bases and the J segment 6 bases; nucleotides outside the gene matches: 3. CDR3 in DNA: TGTGCCAGCAGCCAAGGGGGCTCTGAAGCTTTCTTT. Translation: CASSQGGSEAFF.

The V and J genes are TRBV10-1 and TRBJ2-3, with 10 nucleotides matching TRBD2. The CDR3 runs to 16 residues. Germline values: CDR1 WNHNN, CDR2 SYGVQD (reference sequence). The J segment lost 4 bases and the V segment lost 3 bases, leaving 7 bases of the junction unmatched. The CDR3 protein is CASSDSLAGVSDTQYF. In DNA, the CDR3 is TGCGCCAGCAGTGATTCTCTAGCGGGAGTGTCAGATACGCAGTATTTT.

The chain links TRBV7-3 to TRBJ2-5; tentative D call: TRBD2 (6 bases). There are 12 residues in the CDR3. Germline V gene data show CDR1 as SGHTA and CDR2 as FQGTGA. V lost 6 bases and J lost 5, with 10 bases in between. CDR3 bases: TGTGCCAGCAGGGGGGGAGGCGAGACCCAGTACTTC. This gives the protein CASRGGGETQYF.

The chain recombines TRBV5-1 with TRBJ2-7; D is possibly TRBD1 or TRBD2 (5 bases each). The V end was cut by 2 bases, the J end by 4 bases, with 19 bases between. This CDR3 contains 16 residues. CDR1 is SGHRS and CDR2 is YFSETQ in the germline V gene. The CDR3 sequence is CASSFTGRRGDYEQYF. CDR3 bases: TGCGCCAGCAGCTTTACCGGACGGAGAGGGGATTACGAGCAGTACTTC.

The chain carries TRBV29-1 and TRBJ2-1; D unclear. Per germline, CDR1 SQVTM and CDR2 ANQGSEA. Deletions cut 1 base from V and 2 bases from J, with 9 bases between. The CDR3 sequence is 14 residues long. CDR3 sequence: CSVEGGGAYNEQFF. The CDR3 DNA is TGCAGCGTTGAAGGGGGTGGGGCCTACAATGAGCAGTTCTTC.

J is TRBJ2-3 and V is TRBV15; D is undetermined. Germline CDR1 and CDR2: LNHNV and YYDKDF (reference sequence). Trimming took off 0 bases at V and 3 bases at J, with 13 bases between the two ends. The length of the CDR3 is 16 residues. The CDR3 region is CATSRDLLQTTDTQYF. CDR3 bases: TGTGCCACCAGCAGAGATCTCTTACAGACGACAGATACGCAGTATTTT.

CDR3 sequence: CASSLTEVDTEAFF. CDR3 DNA: TGCGCCAGCAGCTTGACGGAGGTGGACACTGAAGCTTTCTTT. This chain connects TRBV5-1 to TRBJ1-1, with D unclear. The CDR3 totals 14 residues. The germline CDR1 and CDR2 sequences are SGHRS and YFSETQ. Between the trimmed V and J ends, which lost 1 base and 3 bases, there was a span of 10 bases.

J is TRBJ2-6 and V is TRBV5-1; D is unresolved. The CDR3 spans 15 residues. Between the trimmed V and J ends, which lost 4 bases and 0 bases, there was a span of 8 bases. CDR1 is SGHRS and CDR2 is YFSETQ in the germline V gene. CDR3 sequence reads: CASSGLFSGANVLTF. The CDR3 DNA is TGCGCCAGCAGCGGCTTATTCTCTGGGGCCAACGTCCTGACTTTC.

A single count supports this clone. The chain couples TRBV11-3 to TRBJ2-3; D is perhaps TRBD2 (5 bases). This CDR3 contains 13 residues. Germline-derived CDR1 and CDR2 are SGHNT and YENEEA. Deletions cut 5 bases from V and 5 bases from J, with 11 bases between. CDR3 nucleotide sequence: TGTGCCAGCAGCGAAAACAGCGGAGATACGCAGTATTTT. Translated, it gives CASSENSGDTQYF.

V usage is TRBV5-6 and J usage is TRBJ2-7; D call uncertain. Trimming took off 3 bases at V and 2 bases at J, with 9 bases between the two ends. This CDR3 is 13 amino acids long. CDR1 is SGHDT and CDR2 is YYEEEE in the germline V gene. CDR3: CASSSRLTYEQYF. DNA of the CDR3: TGTGCCAGCAGCTCGCGACTCACCTACGAGCAGTACTTC.

Note on this clone: The sample contains more than one DNA sequence encoding this CDR3. V and J are TRBV5-1 and TRBJ2-3, with D possibly TRBD2 on 6 matching bases. This CDR3 has 14 amino acids. In germline, CDR1 is SGHRS, CDR2 YFSETQ. The V gene lost 4 bases and the J gene lost 5 bases, with 14 bases spanning the gap. The CDR3 is CASSLEGTVDTQYF. CDR3 in DNA: TGCGCCAGCAGCCTGGAGGGGACCGTAGATACGCAGTATTTT.